These T cell receptor beta chains were read from a single sample in a study of blood T cell repertoires in COVID-19. This table comes from immunoSEQ multiplex PCR, and its TCRdb copy is limited to in-frame clones, with some not included. This table has 200,000 to 300,000 clones, 70% to 85% appearing once. Sequenced sample: peripheral blood. These receptors were collected from a woman aged 80 or over with acute or convalescent COVID-19. Each CDR3 is given with its conserved first and last residue. A D gene is named only where the DNA matches it firmly. Only part of the rows carry a size: once, few, many, or a class if the clone is expanded.

D	size	V	J	DNA	CDR3
TRBD1	NA	TRBV5-4	TRBJ1-1	TGTGCCAGCAGGGAAGGGACAGGGGGCATGGAAACTGAAGCTTTCTTT	CASREGTGGMETEAFF
NA	NA	TRBV6-5	TRBJ1-4	TGTGCCACCCGTCGAGCTGGTGAAAAACTGTTTTTT	CATRRAGEKLFF
TRBD1	NA	TRBV5-1	TRBJ1-2	TGCGCCAGCAGCCCTGGGGACAGGGCTAACTATGGCTACACCTTC	CASSPGDRANYGYTF
TRBD1	NA	TRBV24-1	TRBJ1-4	TGTGCCACCGGGCATAGGGGGCGCAGCCTAGAAAAACTGTTTTTT	CATGHRGRSLEKLFF
NA	once	TRBV10-1	TRBJ2-2	TGCGCCAGCAGTGAGGCCGGGGGGCACGGGGAGCTGTTTTTT	CASSEAGGHGELFF
TRBD1	NA	TRBV18	TRBJ2-1	TGTGCCAGCTCGGGACAGGGGGGCAATGAGCAGTTCTTC	CASSGQGGNEQFF
NA	NA	TRBV2	TRBJ2-3	TGTGCCAGCTCTAAGAGCACAGATACGCAGTATTTT	CASSKSTDTQYF
TRBD1	NA	TRBV5-6	TRBJ1-5	TGTGCCAGCAGCCACCGGACAGGGGGAAGCGGGCAGCCCCAGCATTTT	CASSHRTGGSGQPQHF
TRBD1	NA	TRBV5-1	TRBJ1-4	TGCGCCAGCAGCTTGGGGGACAGAAATGAAAAACTGTTTTTT	CASSLGDRNEKLFF
NA	NA	TRBV14	TRBJ2-5	TGTGCCAGCAGCCCCCAAGGCCTCGGAGGGACCCAGTACTTC	CASSPQGLGGTQYF
TRBD1	NA	TRBV3-1/TRBV3-2	TRBJ2-1	TGTGCCAGCAGCCAATGGGGGACAGGGGAGGGTGAGCAGTTCTTC	CASSQWGTGEGEQFF
NA	NA	TRBV6-6	TRBJ2-2	TGTGCCAGCAGTACGGGTACTTGGGTCGGGGAGCTGTTTTTT	CASSTGTWVGELFF
NA	NA	TRBV5-1	TRBJ2-1	TGCGCCAGCATGTTGGACGGGATCCAAGTCAATGAGCAGTTCTTC	CASMLDGIQVNEQFF
TRBD1	NA	TRBV5-6	TRBJ2-1	TGTGCCAGCAGCTTGGCCGTTTTGACAGGGTTCGATGAGCAGTTCTTC	CASSLAVLTGFDEQFF
NA	NA	TRBV2	TRBJ2-5	TGTGCCAGCAAAGAGGGTCCCGCTTCTCAGTACTTC	CASKEGPASQYF
NA	NA	TRBV11-2	TRBJ2-7	TGTGCCAGCAGCTTAGATCTTGGGAGCTCCTACGAGCAGTACTTC	CASSLDLGSSYEQYF
NA	NA	TRBV18	TRBJ1-5	TGTGCCAGCTCACCATTCCAGAATCAGCCCCAGCATTTT	CASSPFQNQPQHF
NA	NA	TRBV11-2	TRBJ2-7	TGTGCCAGCAGCTTAGGTCGGGGGGAGCAGTACTTC	CASSLGRGEQYF
TRBD1	once	TRBV7-2	TRBJ2-6	TGTGCCAGCAGCTGGGGGACAGGCCCGGGGGGGGCCAACGTCCTGACTTTC	CASSWGTGPGGANVLTF
TRBD1	NA	TRBV3-1/TRBV3-2	TRBJ1-1	TGTGCCAGCAGCCAAGAAGGGACAGGACGCCGCCGGAACACTGAAGCTTTCTTT	CASSQEGTGRRRNTEAFF
NA	NA	TRBV2	TRBJ1-5	TGTGCCAGCAGTAAGGACGGGGACAATCAGCCCCAGCATTTT	CASSKDGDNQPQHF
NA	NA	TRBV7-2	TRBJ1-5	TGTGCCAGCAGCTTAGATGGGGCAGGGAATCAGCCCCAGCATTTT	CASSLDGAGNQPQHF
TRBD1	NA	TRBV28	TRBJ1-1	TGTGCCAGCAGTTTAGTTCAGGGGGCGGACACTGAAGCTTTCTTT	CASSLVQGADTEAFF
NA	NA	TRBV3-1/TRBV3-2	TRBJ1-4	TGTGCCAGCAGCCCCAGCCGATCAGGGGAAAAACTGTTTTTT	CASSPSRSGEKLFF
TRBD2	NA	TRBV30	TRBJ2-1	TGTGCCTGGCTCTCGGGGGGAAAGCAGTTCTTC	CAWLSGGKQFF
TRBD1	NA	TRBV7-9	TRBJ1-1	TGTGCCAGCAGCTTAGCGACAGGGACTGAAGCTTTCTTT	CASSLATGTEAFF
TRBD1	NA	TRBV3-1/TRBV3-2	TRBJ1-4	TGTGCCAGCAGCCAAGATTGGCCCGGGACAGCGGAGGCAACTAATGAAAAACTGTTTTTT	CASSQDWPGTAEATNEKLFF
TRBD1	NA	TRBV7-3	TRBJ1-5	TGTGCCAGCAGGGATGACGGGACAGGCCAATCTTATAGCAATCAGCCCCAGCATTTT	CASRDDGTGQSYSNQPQHF
NA	NA	TRBV5-4	TRBJ1-2	TGTGCCAGCAGCCCTGCCAGGGAGGGGTGGAATGGCTACACCTTC	CASSPAREGWNGYTF
NA	few	TRBV18	TRBJ2-7	TGTGCCAGCTCACCTCTGGGCACGAGCTCCTACGAGCAGTACTTC	CASSPLGTSSYEQYF
TRBD1	NA	TRBV29-1	TRBJ2-1	TGCAGCGTTGGGGGGGGGACAGGGGGTATCAATGAGCAGTTCTTC	CSVGGGTGGINEQFF
TRBD1	NA	TRBV7-3	TRBJ1-1	TGTGCCAGCAGCTTAACCCCCCGGATGGACAGGACTGAAGCTTTCTTT	CASSLTPRMDRTEAFF
NA	NA	TRBV5-1	TRBJ1-3	TGCGCCAGCAGCTCTACAGCCTCTGGAAACACCATATATTTT	CASSSTASGNTIYF
TRBD1	NA	TRBV3-1/TRBV3-2	TRBJ2-7	TGTGCCAGCAGCGCCCGGACAGGGAGTAGGTACTTC	CASSARTGSRYF